This T cell receptor (beta chain) stems from a study of early T cells in non-severe SARS-CoV-2 infection. Overall study: Sequenced material consisted of bulk RNA (from unsorted whole blood), and chains were unpaired. Study-wide points: The study's VDJdb matching favored anti-spike CD8 responses and missed private and CD4 specificities.

cDNA molecules, individually, were tagged with unique molecular identifiers. TCRdb re-analysed the 5' RACE reads in MiXCR, keeping a single row per CDR3 protein. Of tens of thousands of distinct CDR3 sequences listed, about 6% are singletons. On this clonotype: Its cognate antigen is unknown.

This sequence originates from an adult who was a healthcare worker with PCR-confirmed SARS-CoV-2 infection or an uninfected control (not recorded which). Sequencing used whole blood.

CDR3 coding DNA: TGTGCCAGCAGCCTCCGCTCCGGGCCAAACAATGAGCAGTTCTTC. It codes for CASSLRSGPNNEQFF. V usage is TRBV7-2 and J usage is TRBJ2-1, with D unresolved. CDR3 size: 15 residues. V lost 5 bases, J lost 5 bases, and 16 bases lay in between. Germline CDR1 and CDR2: SGHTA and FQGNSA.